These 21 T cell receptor beta chains were all obtained from the same sample, sequenced in a study of Tregs in tolerant kidney transplant recipients. Some clones are missing from TCRdb's copy, which holds only in-frame ones; the method was immunoSEQ multiplex PCR. The sample includes 110,000 or so clones, almost 95% of them seen just once. The sequenced material came from CD4+ T cells from blood. The receptors stem from a human donor in good health.

The V and J genes are TRBV19 and TRBJ2-7, with 7 bases identical to TRBD1. The CDR3 sequence is 14 residues long. Trimming took 3 bases from V and 4 from J; bases not matched to a gene: 6. The germline gives CDR1 LNHDA, CDR2 SQIVND (reference sequence). CDR3 coding DNA: TGTGCCAGTAGTATTGAGGACAGGTTATACGAGCAGTACTTC. The encoded protein is CASSIEDRLYEQYF.

The chain couples TRBV5-4 to TRBJ2-3; 14 bases line up with TRBD2. The CDR3 is 16 residues long. V trimming: 1 base; J trimming: 9 bases; junction bases outside the gene matches: 7. CDR1 is SGHNT, CDR2 YYREEE, per germline (reference sequence). DNA for the CDR3: TGTGCCAGCAGCTTGACCCTGGGACTAGCGGGAGTAACGCAGTATTTT. It is translated as CASSLTLGLAGVTQYF.

This clone was picked up a small number of times. This chain links TRBV30 with TRBJ2-6; D gene unclear. Trimming left V 3 bases short and J 4 bases short, with 10 bases between. Germline CDR1 GTSNPN, CDR2 SVGIG (reference sequence). The CDR3 is 14 amino acids. The CDR3 spells CAWRSELGANVLTF. CDR3 coding DNA: TGTGCCTGGAGGTCAGAGTTAGGGGCCAACGTCCTGACTTTC.

The chain combines TRBV7-9 with TRBJ1-2; 11 bases map to TRBD1. The CDR3 contains 16 residues. V gave up 2 bases and J gave up 3 bases; unmatched junction bases: 5. The V gene's germline CDR1 is SEHNR and CDR2 FQNEAQ (reference sequence). The CDR3 is CASSLTGTGGYYGYTF. CDR3 sequence (DNA): TGTGCCAGCAGCTTAACTGGGACAGGGGGTTACTATGGCTACACCTTC.

The chain joins TRBV2 to TRBJ2-7, with D possibly matching TRBD1 (5 bases). Germline CDR1 is SNHLY and CDR2 is FYNNEI. V was trimmed by 2 bases and J by 4 bases, leaving 6 bases between them. The CDR3 is 12 amino acids. The chain's CDR3 is CASSEKGYEQYF. The CDR3 DNA reads TGTGCCAGCAGTGAAAAGGGGTACGAGCAGTACTTC.

The chain links TRBV5-4 to TRBJ2-5; D may be TRBD2 (5 bases). In germline, CDR1 is SGHNT, CDR2 YYREEE (reference sequence). The CDR3 sequence is 12 residues long. V lost 2 bases to trimming and J lost 4 bases, with 6 bases between them. CDR3 nucleotides: TGTGCCAGCAGCTTTGGAGGAGAGACCCAGTACTTC. This translates into CASSFGGETQYF.

In DNA, the CDR3 is TGTGCCAGTAGTAGCACAGGGGGTGGCTACACCTTC. It encodes CASSSTGGGYTF. The chain recombines TRBV19 with TRBJ1-2; TRBD1 aligns across 8 bases. V was clipped by 4 bases and J by 7 bases; unmatched bases: 2. Germline CDR1 reads LNHDA; CDR2 reads SQIVND (reference sequence). The CDR3 is 12 residues long.

CDR3 sequence (DNA): TGTGCCAGCAGCATGAGTTTAGGGGATTACAATGAGCAGTTCTTC. Translation gives CASSMSLGDYNEQFF. This sequence joins TRBV7-8 and TRBJ2-1, with D tentatively TRBD1 (5 bases). The length of the CDR3 is 15 residues. Trimming stripped 5 bases from V and 4 bases from J, with 15 bases between. Germline CDR1 is SGHVS and CDR2 is FQNEAQ. Using reference TRBV7-8 and TRBJ2-1 for the parts outside the CDR3, the full variable domain is GAGVSQSPRYKVAKRGQDVALRCDPISGHVSLFWYQQALGQGPEFLTYFQNEAQLDKSGLPSDRFFAERPEGSVSTLKIQRTQQEDSAVYLCASSMSLGDYNEQFFGPGTRLTVL.

The CDR3 DNA is TGCAGCGCAACTCCAGGGGGCGGAGGCGAGCAGTACTTC. This translates into CSATPGGGGEQYF. V gene TRBV29-1 combines with J gene TRBJ2-7; 8 bases map to TRBD1. The junction had 11 bases not matched to a gene; V was cut back by 7 bases and J by 6 bases. Germline V lookup: CDR1 SQVTM, CDR2 ANQGSEA. The CDR3 is 13 residues long.

The chain is built from TRBV7-6 and TRBJ2-3; 11 bases match TRBD2. The ends lost 4 bases at V and 0 bases at J; junction bases unmatched: 6. The CDR3 length is 17 residues. CDR1 is SGHVS, CDR2 FNYEAQ, per germline. This CDR3 is CASSSLAGGISTDTQYF. For the CDR3, the DNA is TGTGCCAGCAGCTCCCTAGCGGGGGGAATAAGCACAGATACGCAGTATTTT.

This clone was seen only once. V gene TRBV11-2 combines with J gene TRBJ2-3, with D unresolved. V shed 1 base and J shed 5 bases, with 4 bases lying between them. Per germline, CDR1 SGHAT and CDR2 FQNNGV. CDR3 length: 12 amino acids. CDR3 bases: TGTGCCAGCAGCTTAGCAATAGATACGCAGTATTTT. It specifies CASSLAIDTQYF.

The V call is TRBV4-2, the J call TRBJ2-3, with D possibly TRBD2 on 6 matching bases. CDR1 LGHNA and CDR2 YNFKEQ come from the germline V gene. V lost 4 bases, J lost 1 base, and 9 bases lay in between. This CDR3 is 14 amino acids long. The CDR3 bases are TGTGCCAGCAGCCGTCGCGGGGGCACAGATACGCAGTATTTT. Its translation: CASSRRGGTDTQYF.

The chain joins TRBV15 to TRBJ2-2; the D gene could be TRBD1 or TRBD2 (5 bases each). The germline V gene encodes CDR1 LNHNV and CDR2 YYDKDF (reference sequence). V was clipped by 4 bases and J by 6 bases, with 12 bases between them. This CDR3 spans 14 amino acids. For the CDR3, the DNA is TGTGCCACCAGCATAGGGACCCCACCCGGGGAGCTGTTTTTT. Its translation: CATSIGTPPGELFF.

This sequence joins TRBV27 and TRBJ1-6, with TRBD1 as a possible D gene (6 bases). Trimming took off 5 bases at V and 6 bases at J, with 32 bases between the two ends. CDR1 MNHEY and CDR2 SMNVEV come from the germline V gene (reference sequence). This CDR3 contains 21 residues. The CDR3 coding sequence is TGTGCCAGCAGTGTTATTGGCCGCGCCGGGACACGGAGGGGCGTTAATTCACCCCTCCACTTT. As protein: CASSVIGRAGTRRGVNSPLHF.

The chain carries TRBV7-9 and TRBJ1-5; D possibly corresponds to TRBD1 (5 bases). Germline lookup yields CDR1 SEHNR and CDR2 FQNEAQ (reference sequence). V was trimmed by 5 bases and J by 2 bases, leaving 10 bases between them. The CDR3 runs 14 residues. CDR3 sequence reads: CASSPDMGNQPQHF. The CDR3 nucleotides read TGTGCCAGCAGCCCGGACATGGGCAATCAGCCCCAGCATTTT.

The chain links TRBV11-2 to TRBJ2-5; TRBD2 aligns across 10 bases. Germline trimming cut 4 bases from V and 0 bases from J; bases unmatched to any gene: 8. The CDR3 runs to 17 residues. Germline CDR1 is SGHAT and CDR2 is FQNNGV. CDR3 DNA sequence: TGTGCCAGCAGCTCTCGAGCGGGGGGGCTCGACCAAGAGACCCAGTACTTC. Its translation is CASSSRAGGLDQETQYF. The variable domain in full, completed from reference TRBV11-2 and TRBJ2-5, reads EAGVAQSPRYKIIEKRQSVAFWCNPISGHATLYWYQQILGQGPKLLIQFQNNGVVDDSQLPKDRFSAERLKGVDSTLKIQPAKLEDSAVYLCASSSRAGGLDQETQYFGPGTRLLVL.

This sequence joins TRBV10-3 and TRBJ2-7; 10 positions match TRBD2. V lost 2 bases, J lost 4 bases, and 5 bases stayed unmatched. Germline V lookup: CDR1 ENHRY, CDR2 SYGVKD. The CDR3 is 15 residues long. CDR3 sequence reads: CAISENPSGSYEQYF. The CDR3 coding sequence is TGTGCCATCAGTGAGAACCCTAGCGGGAGTTACGAGCAGTACTTC.

The CDR3 DNA reads as TGCGCCAGCAGTGGGGACAGGGACCACGAGCAGTACTTC. Its protein is CASSGDRDHEQYF. The V gene is TRBV10-1, the J gene TRBJ2-7; 9 bases align to TRBD1. V dropped 4 bases and J dropped 5; count of bases not matched to a gene: 3. This CDR3 spans 13 amino acids. Germline CDR1 and CDR2: WNHNN and SYGVQD (reference sequence).

In this sample, this clone turned up a few times. The chain combines TRBV5-6 with TRBJ2-6; D unresolved. Germline values: CDR1 SGHDT, CDR2 YYEEEE. The CDR3 is 17 amino acids. The germline V and J ends were trimmed by 4 bases and 0 bases, with 14 bases remaining between them. CDR3 nucleotide sequence: TGTGCCAGCAGCCGCAAACTTTTCTTCTCTGGGGCCAACGTCCTGACTTTC. Translating it yields CASSRKLFFSGANVLTF. Full variable domain (remainder filled in from reference TRBV5-6 and TRBJ2-6): DAGVTQSPTHLIKTRGQQVTLRCSPKSGHDTVSWYQQALGQGPQFIFQYYEEEERQRGNFPDRFSGHQFPNYSSELNVNALLLGDSALYLCASSRKLFFSGANVLTFGAGSRLTVL.

The rearrangement joins TRBV19 to TRBJ2-2; TRBD2 aligns across 10 bases. The CDR3 spans 15 residues. The J segment lost 3 bases and the V segment lost 7 bases, leaving 5 bases of the junction unmatched. The V gene's germline CDR1 is LNHDA and CDR2 SQIVND (reference sequence). This chain's CDR3 is CASKFGLADTGELFF. Written as DNA, the CDR3 is TGTGCCAGTAAATTCGGACTAGCGGACACCGGGGAGCTGTTTTTT.

This chain connects TRBV9 to TRBJ1-3; possible D gene TRBD1, 6 bases. Trimming pared 1 base from V and 0 bases from J, leaving 8 bases between. Per germline, CDR1 SGDLS and CDR2 YYNGEE. CDR3 length: 15 residues. The CDR3 bases are TGTGCCAGCAGCGTACAGGGGAACTCTGGAAACACCATATATTTT. Translation gives CASSVQGNSGNTIYF. The complete variable domain, with remaining parts taken from reference TRBV9 and TRBJ1-3, reads DSGVTQTPKHLITATGQRVTLRCSPRSGDLSVYWYQQSLDQGLQFLIQYYNGEERAKGNILERFSAQQFPDLHSELNLSSLELGDSALYFCASSVQGNSGNTIYFGEGSWLTVV.